The clone carrying this T cell receptor beta chain was counted at least ten times. TCRdb analysed the reads with MiXCR anew, one entry per CDR3 protein. Of about 310,000 distinct CDR3 sequences listed, roughly 15% are singletons. The entry originates in a study of T cell repertoires in cytomegalovirus infection. The V gene's germline CDR1 is MNHNS and CDR2 SASEGT. The V and J ends lost 5 bases and 7 bases respectively, with 15 bases between them. This CDR3 is built from 14 residues. What was sequenced was PBMCs. The receptor's source is a human donor in good health (CMV status not recorded). Some clones in this sample may be carry-over from other donors' samples. The chain recombines TRBV6-1 with TRBJ1-5; a weak D match, TRBD1 (6 bases). CDR3 loop: CASSQNRADQPQHF. The DNA for the CDR3 is TGTGCCAGCAGTCAGAACAGGGCTGACCAGCCCCAGCATTTT.